This TCR beta chain was captured by sequencing in a study of OX40 agonist ivuxolimab in advanced cancers. Study-level background: The costimulatory receptor OX40 (CD134) was targeted by ivuxolimab, a fully human IgG2 agonistic monoclonal antibody. Intravenous ivuxolimab was administered to patients every 2 weeks at six dose levels: 0.01, 0.1, 0.3, 1.5, 3 and 10 mg/kg. Of the roughly 51 dose-escalation patients, hepatocellular carcinoma was present in about 19, melanoma in around 15, renal cell carcinoma in 9 and head and neck cancer in 9. In the dose-escalation cohort, 82.7% of patients were male, and the mean age was approximately 60 years, with a range of about 23 to 90. Patients were allowed to have had prior anti-PD-1, anti-PD-L1 or anti-CTLA-4 therapy, and 40% of the dose-escalation patients had previously received checkpoint inhibitors. Partial responses occurred in three dose-escalation patients, of whom one had hepatocellular carcinoma and two had cutaneous melanoma. The purpose of peripheral TCRbeta sequencing was to test whether ivuxolimab changed TCR sequence diversity and led to clonal T-cell expansion. The paper describes the monotherapy dose-escalation part (N ≈ 52 patients) of the phase I trial of ivuxolimab.

Genomic DNA was extracted from sorted cells for sequencing of the TCRbeta CDR3 region. The immunoSEQ Assay was used for sequencing of TCRbeta CDR3 regions. Not all clones reach the TCRdb copy of this immuneACCESS table, which keeps in-frame sequences only. Checked studies attribute under half of the gap to unresolved V genes and leave the rest unexplained. Present in this sample are approximately 100,000 clones, 90% of which were seen just once. The ten largest clones capture under 0.4% of the sample. Findings and caveats that apply to the study as a whole: After ivuxolimab, expanded clones were on average more numerous among CD8+ T cells than among CD4+ T cells. Partial responders in the 0.1-3.0 mg/kg groups had among the lowest normalized peripheral clonal expansion, especially among CD8+ T cells. At doses of 0.1 to 3.0 mg/kg, clonal expansion of both CD4+ and CD8+ blood T cells was observed from baseline to week 6. Low levels of normalized T-cell clonal expansion were also seen in some patients who did not respond. Which antigens the clonally expanded peripheral T cells were specific for was not determined.

The trial excluded patients who had a history of autoimmune disease or were on systemic immunosuppression. Peripheral blood for TCR sequencing was collected from all dose cohorts at baseline, on cycle 4 day 1, and on cycle 7 day 1. The samples were taken from a phase I, first-in-human, multicenter, open-label dose-escalation trial of ivuxolimab. Adults with locally advanced or metastatic melanoma, renal cell carcinoma, hepatocellular carcinoma or head and neck squamous cell carcinoma were enrolled in the trial. Before TCR sequencing, CD4+ T cells and CD8+ T cells were sorted from peripheral blood as separate populations. About this clone itself: Its antigen is not yet known. No much larger clone is present one base from it, and per-base qualities are unavailable.

CDR1 and CDR2, per the germline V gene, are ENHRY and SYGVKD. V loses 6 bases of germline sequence and J loses 0 bases, and the interval between the two ends is 13 bases. There are 15 amino acids in the CDR3, from cysteine to phenylalanine inclusive. Left in the record is the CDR3 DNA by itself, 45 bases read in frame from the first base. Sequencing used CD4+ or CD8+ T cells sorted from blood, obtained in a trial of the OX40 agonist ivuxolimab. The rearrangement joined TRBV10-3 to TRBJ2-3, with no reliable assignment of the D segment. The clonotype comes from an adult with an advanced solid tumor such as melanoma, head and neck, liver or kidney cancer. The DNA reads as follows: TGTGCCATCAGGAGGTTGGCCACAAGCACAGATACGCAGTATTTT. Translated, it gives CAIRRLATSTDTQYF.